This T cell receptor (beta chain) emerged from a study of identifying expanded T cells in peripheral blood. Libraries were prepared by immunoSEQ multiplex PCR; TCRdb keeps only in-frame clonotypes and omits some of them. The repertoire holds about 110,000 clones, with 88% as singletons. No infections or other immune events were documented during collection. CDR1 SGHRS and CDR2 YFSETQ come from the germline V gene. The CDR3 contains 13 residues. The ends were cut back, 0 bases at V and 7 bases at J, with 7 bases in the middle. The receptor was isolated from a person aged 18 to 70 in good health. The chain recombines TRBV5-1 with TRBJ2-2, with D hard to call. Sequencing input: blood. CDR3 sequence: CASSLAGGGELFF. The CDR3 bases are TGCGCCAGCAGCTTGGCTGGCGGCGGGGAGCTGTTTTTT.